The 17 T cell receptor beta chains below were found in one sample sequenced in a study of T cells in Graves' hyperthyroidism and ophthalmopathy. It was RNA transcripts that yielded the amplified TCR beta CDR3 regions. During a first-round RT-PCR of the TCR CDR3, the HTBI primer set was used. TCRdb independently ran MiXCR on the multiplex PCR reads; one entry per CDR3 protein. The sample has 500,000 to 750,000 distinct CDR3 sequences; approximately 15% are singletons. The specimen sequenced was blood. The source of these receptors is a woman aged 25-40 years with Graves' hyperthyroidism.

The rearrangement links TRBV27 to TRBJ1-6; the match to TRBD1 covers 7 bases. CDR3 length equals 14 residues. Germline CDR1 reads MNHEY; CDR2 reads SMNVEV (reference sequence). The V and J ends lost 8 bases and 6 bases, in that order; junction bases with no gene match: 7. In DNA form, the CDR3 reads TGTGCCAGCCGTCGGGACAGAAGTAATTCACCCCTCCACTTT. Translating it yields CASRRDRSNSPLHF.

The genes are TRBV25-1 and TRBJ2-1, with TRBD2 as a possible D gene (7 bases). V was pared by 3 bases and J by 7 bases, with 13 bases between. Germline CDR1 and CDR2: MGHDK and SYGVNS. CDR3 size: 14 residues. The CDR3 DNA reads TGTGCCAGCAGTGATCAGGGAGGGGGTAATGAGCAGTTCTTC. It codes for CASSDQGGGNEQFF.

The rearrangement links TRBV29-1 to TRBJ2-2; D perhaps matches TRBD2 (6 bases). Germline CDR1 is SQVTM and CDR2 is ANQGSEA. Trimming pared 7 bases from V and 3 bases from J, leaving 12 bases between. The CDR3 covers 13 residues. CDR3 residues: CSERALDTGELFF. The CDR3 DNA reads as TGCAGCGAGCGGGCCCTTGACACCGGGGAGCTGTTTTTT.

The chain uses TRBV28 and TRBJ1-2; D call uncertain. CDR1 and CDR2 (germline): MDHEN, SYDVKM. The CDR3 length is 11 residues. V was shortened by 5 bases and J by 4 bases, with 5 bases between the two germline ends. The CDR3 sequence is CASSPTYGYTF. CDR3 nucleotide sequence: TGTGCCAGCAGTCCTACCTATGGCTACACCTTC.

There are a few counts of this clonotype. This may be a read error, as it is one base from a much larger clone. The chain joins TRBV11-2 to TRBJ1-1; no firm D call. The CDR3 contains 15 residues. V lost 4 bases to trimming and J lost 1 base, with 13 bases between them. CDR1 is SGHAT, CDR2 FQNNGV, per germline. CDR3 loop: CASSCSRTTNTEAFF. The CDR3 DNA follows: TGTGCCAGCAGCTGTTCCCGGACCACGAACACTGAAGCTTTCTTT.

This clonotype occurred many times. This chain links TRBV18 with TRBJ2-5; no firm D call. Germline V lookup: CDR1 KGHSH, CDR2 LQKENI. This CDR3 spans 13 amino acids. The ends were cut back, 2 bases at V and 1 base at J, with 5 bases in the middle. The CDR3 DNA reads TGTGCCAGCTCACCAATTTCCCAAGAGACCCAGTACTTC. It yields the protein CASSPISQETQYF.

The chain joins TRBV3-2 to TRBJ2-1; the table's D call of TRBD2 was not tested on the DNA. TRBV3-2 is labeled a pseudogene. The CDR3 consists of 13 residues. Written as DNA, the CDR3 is TGTGCCAGCAGCTTGCCTAGCTCAAATGAGCAGTTCTTC. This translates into CASSLPSSNEQFF.

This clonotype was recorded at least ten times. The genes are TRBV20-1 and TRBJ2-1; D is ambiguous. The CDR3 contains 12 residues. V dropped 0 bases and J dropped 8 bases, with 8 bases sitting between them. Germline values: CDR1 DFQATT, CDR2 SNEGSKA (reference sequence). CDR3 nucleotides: TGCAGTGCTAGAGAGATCACCGATGAGCAGTTCTTC. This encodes CSAREITDEQFF.

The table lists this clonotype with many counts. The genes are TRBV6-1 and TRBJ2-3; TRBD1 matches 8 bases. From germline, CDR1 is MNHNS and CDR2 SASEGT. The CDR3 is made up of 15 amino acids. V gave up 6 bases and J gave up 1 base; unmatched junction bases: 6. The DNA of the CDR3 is TGTGCCAGCAGGGGACAGGCCATCCGCACAGATACGCAGTATTTT. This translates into CASRGQAIRTDTQYF.

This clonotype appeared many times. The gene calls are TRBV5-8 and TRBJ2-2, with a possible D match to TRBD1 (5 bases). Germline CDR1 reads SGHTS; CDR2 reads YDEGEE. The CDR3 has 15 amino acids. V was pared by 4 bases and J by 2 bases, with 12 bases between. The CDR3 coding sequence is TGTGCCAGCAGCCCTATGGACAAAAACACCGGGGAGCTGTTTTTT. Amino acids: CASSPMDKNTGELFF. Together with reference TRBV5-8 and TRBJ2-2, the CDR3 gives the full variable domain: EAGVTQSPTHLIKTRGQQATLRCSPISGHTSVYWYQQALGLGLQFLLWYDEGEERNRGNFPPRFSGRQFPNYSSELNVNALELEDSALYLCASSPMDKNTGELFFGEGSRLTVL.

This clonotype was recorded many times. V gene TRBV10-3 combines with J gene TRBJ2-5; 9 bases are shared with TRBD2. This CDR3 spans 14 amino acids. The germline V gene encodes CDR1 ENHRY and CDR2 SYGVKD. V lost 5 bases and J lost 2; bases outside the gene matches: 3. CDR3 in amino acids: CAISQREDQETQYF. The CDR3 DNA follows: TGTGCCATCAGTCAGCGGGAGGATCAAGAGACCCAGTACTTC.

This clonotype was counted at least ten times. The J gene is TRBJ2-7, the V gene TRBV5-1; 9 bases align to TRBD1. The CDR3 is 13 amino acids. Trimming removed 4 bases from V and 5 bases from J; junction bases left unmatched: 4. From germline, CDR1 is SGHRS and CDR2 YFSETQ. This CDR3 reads CASSPGTGNEQYF. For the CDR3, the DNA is TGCGCCAGCAGCCCGGGGACAGGGAACGAGCAGTACTTC.

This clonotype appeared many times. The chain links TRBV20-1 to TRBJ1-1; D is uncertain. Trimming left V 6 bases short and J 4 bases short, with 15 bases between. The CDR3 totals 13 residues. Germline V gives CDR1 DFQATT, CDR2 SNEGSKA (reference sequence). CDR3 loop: CSAQIGWGTEAFF. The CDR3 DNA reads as TGCAGTGCCCAGATCGGGTGGGGCACTGAAGCTTTCTTT.

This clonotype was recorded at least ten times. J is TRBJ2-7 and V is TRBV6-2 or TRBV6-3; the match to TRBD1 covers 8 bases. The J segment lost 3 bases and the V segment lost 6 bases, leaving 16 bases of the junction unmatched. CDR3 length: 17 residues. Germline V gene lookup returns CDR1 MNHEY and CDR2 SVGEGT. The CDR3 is CASSSHPDREDHYEQYF. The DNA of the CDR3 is TGTGCCAGCAGCTCCCATCCGGACAGGGAAGACCACTACGAGCAGTACTTC.

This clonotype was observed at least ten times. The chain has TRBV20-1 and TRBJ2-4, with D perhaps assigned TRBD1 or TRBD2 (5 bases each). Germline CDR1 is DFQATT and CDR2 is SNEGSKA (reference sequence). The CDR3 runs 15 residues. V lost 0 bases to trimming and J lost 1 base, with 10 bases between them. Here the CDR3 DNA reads TGCAGTGCTAGAGAGTTAGGGACGGCCAAAAACATTCAGTACTTC. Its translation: CSARELGTAKNIQYF.

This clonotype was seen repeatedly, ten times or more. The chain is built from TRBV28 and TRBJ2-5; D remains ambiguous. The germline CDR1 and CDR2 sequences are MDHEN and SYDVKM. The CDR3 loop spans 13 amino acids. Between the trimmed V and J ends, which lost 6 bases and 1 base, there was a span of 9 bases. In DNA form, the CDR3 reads TGTGCCAGCAGAGCCCAGGCCCAAGAGACCCAGTACTTC. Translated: CASRAQAQETQYF.

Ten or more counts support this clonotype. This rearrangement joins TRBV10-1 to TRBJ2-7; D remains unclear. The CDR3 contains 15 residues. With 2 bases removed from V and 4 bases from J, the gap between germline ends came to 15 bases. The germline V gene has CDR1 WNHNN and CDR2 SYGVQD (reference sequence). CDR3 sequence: CASSEARENPYEQYF. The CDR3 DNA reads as TGCGCCAGCAGTGAGGCTAGAGAGAACCCTTACGAGCAGTACTTC.